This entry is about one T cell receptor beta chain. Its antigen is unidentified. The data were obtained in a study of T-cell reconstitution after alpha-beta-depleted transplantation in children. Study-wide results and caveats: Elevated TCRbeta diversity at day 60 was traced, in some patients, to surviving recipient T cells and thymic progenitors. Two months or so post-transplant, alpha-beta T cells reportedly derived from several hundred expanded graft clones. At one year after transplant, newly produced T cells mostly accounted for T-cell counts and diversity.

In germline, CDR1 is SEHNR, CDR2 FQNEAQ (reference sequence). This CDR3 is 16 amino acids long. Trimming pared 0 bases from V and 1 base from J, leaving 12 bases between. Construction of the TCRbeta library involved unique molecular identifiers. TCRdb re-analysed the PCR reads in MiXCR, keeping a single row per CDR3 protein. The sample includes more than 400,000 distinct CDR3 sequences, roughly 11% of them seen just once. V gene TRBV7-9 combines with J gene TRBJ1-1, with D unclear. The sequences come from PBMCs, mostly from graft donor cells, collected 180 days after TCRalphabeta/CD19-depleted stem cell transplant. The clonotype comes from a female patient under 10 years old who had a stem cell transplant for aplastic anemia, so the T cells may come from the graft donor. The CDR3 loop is CASSLARRTENTEAFF. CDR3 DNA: TGTGCCAGCAGCTTAGCGAGGCGGACGGAGAACACTGAAGCTTTCTTT. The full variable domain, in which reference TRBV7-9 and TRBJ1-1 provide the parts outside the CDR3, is DTGVSQNPRHKITKRGQNVTFRCDPISEHNRLYWYRQTLGQGPEFLTYFQNEAQLEKSRLLSDRFSAERPKGSFSTLEIQRTEQGDSAMYLCASSLARRTENTEAFFGQGTRLTVV.